The present T cell receptor (beta chain) was sequenced within a study of cytomegalovirus exposure and HLA in healthy donors. Study-level information: There were about 85 million unique TCRs (from HLA-typed donors) in an early data release.

The PCR used 60 Vbeta and 13 Jbeta primers. Profiled with immunoSEQ multiplex PCR; TCRdb holds only in-frame clones, not every one. The data show 150,000 to 200,000 clones, with around 80% seen just once and approximately 15% held by the top ten. Comments on this clone: Its antigen is as yet unknown.

Germline CDR1 MNHEY, CDR2 SVGAGI. The CDR3 is 15 amino acids. V trimming: 2 bases; J trimming: 1 base; junction bases outside the gene matches: 5. Regarding the study as a whole: Previously analyzed data showed that most TCR beta V segments were productive at a frequency of about 87% or about 30%. Across donors, sequencing depth was assumed by presence/absence analyses to be roughly uniform. Indistinguishability led to the exclusion of some V segments, TRBV6-2 and TRBV6-3 included.

This receptor was taken from a woman aged 40 to 50 in good health and CMV-seronegative. Sequencing was carried out using PBMCs. The J gene is TRBJ2-7, the V gene TRBV6-5, with 7 bases lining up with TRBD2. This CDR3 is CASSYGRELSYEQYF. The CDR3 DNA follows: TGTGCCAGCAGTTACGGGAGGGAGTTGTCCTACGAGCAGTACTTC.